This T cell receptor (beta chain) was documented in a study of T cells expressing NK-cell markers. Overall study context: In sorted CD3+CD56+NKG2C+, CD3+CD56+NKG2C- and CD3+CD56-NKG2C+ T cells, TCR beta repertoires were obtained. Study observations and caveats: A handful of donors showed these clonotypes also leading the CD3+CD56-NKG2C+ fraction.

To note about this clonotype: What it binds is not known.

TCRdb reanalyzed the 5' RACE reads and collapses them to one entry per CDR3 protein, without DNA. The sample has roughly 450,000 distinct CDR3 sequences. This clonotype originated in a woman aged 45 to 65 in good health. The sequenced sample was blood T cells: a sorted CD56 or NKG2C T cell subset, CD4+ or CD8+ T cells, or bulk PBMC T cells (not recorded which).

This CDR3 reads CASRRRDMDNEQFF. The genes are TRBV2 and TRBJ2-1; TCRdb outputs TRBD1, but without DNA this stays unchecked. Looked up from germline, CDR1 is SNHLY and CDR2 is FYNNEI. This CDR3 contains 14 residues.